Presented here are 30 T cell receptor beta chains from one specimen sequenced in a study of blood T cell repertoires in COVID-19. Profiling relied on immunoSEQ multiplex PCR, and the TCRdb table lists in-frame clones only, not all of them. Among about 170,000 clones listed, about 90% were seen once. Sample: PBMCs or T cells enriched from blood (not recorded which). The receptor set was obtained from a human donor with acute COVID-19. The donor label of this sample is uncertain.

Comment on this clone: This specimen includes other DNA sequences encoding the same CDR3. The chain is built from TRBV7-2 and TRBJ2-3; TRBD2 matches at 14 bases. Germline values: CDR1 SGHTA, CDR2 FQGNSA. The CDR3 totals 16 residues. Trimming at V came to 5 bases and at J to 6 bases, leaving 7 bases not matched to a gene. CDR3: CASSLRLAGGTDTQYF. The DNA of the CDR3 is TGTGCCAGCAGCCTCCGACTAGCGGGGGGGACGGATACGCAGTATTTT.

The rearrangement uses TRBV30 and TRBJ1-6, with a weak D call TRBD1 (5 bases). The ends were cut back, 2 bases at V and 10 bases at J, with 12 bases in the middle. The CDR3 length is 13 residues. Germline CDR1 reads GTSNPN; CDR2 reads SVGIG (reference sequence). In DNA, the CDR3 is TGTGCCTGGAGTATGACAGCAGTCTCACCCCTCCACTTT. This sequence encodes CAWSMTAVSPLHF.

The table lists this clone with a count of one. The genes are TRBV6-1 and TRBJ1-1; 8 bases match TRBD1. The CDR3 totals 16 residues. Germline assignment: CDR1 MNHNS and CDR2 SASEGT. The V segment lost 1 base and the J segment 1 base; nucleotides outside the gene matches: 5. CDR3 region: CASSEETGDWNTEAFF. The CDR3 region has the DNA TGTGCCAGCAGTGAAGAGACAGGGGACTGGAACACTGAAGCTTTCTTT.

Remarks on this clone: The sample holds other DNA sequences that translate to the same CDR3. The rearrangement joins TRBV7-9 to TRBJ2-5; TRBD2 is a possible D gene (6 bases). Per the germline V gene, CDR1 is SEHNR and CDR2 is FQNEAQ (reference sequence). CDR3 length equals 13 residues. V lost 1 base to trimming and J lost 5 bases, with 8 bases between them. The CDR3 sequence is CASSLGGGETQYF. CDR3 bases: TGTGCCAGCAGCTTAGGAGGAGGGGAGACCCAGTACTTC.

The V and J genes are TRBV19 and TRBJ2-5; 10 nucleotides line up with TRBD1. With 6 bases clipped from V and 5 bases from J, the junction kept 9 bases outside the gene matches. Germline V CDR1 and CDR2: LNHDA, SQIVND (reference sequence). The CDR3 runs to 15 residues. The CDR3 spells CASSRGQGGQETQYF. The CDR3 DNA reads as TGTGCCAGTAGCCGCGGACAGGGGGGTCAGGAGACCCAGTACTTC.

The chain couples TRBV14 to TRBJ2-7; TRBD1 matches at 10 bases. In germline, CDR1 is SGHDN, CDR2 FVKESK. The CDR3 extends over 15 amino acids. Losses at the gene ends were 4 bases for V and 3 bases for J; bases not matched to a gene: 6. CDR3 residues: CASSPVRDRGYEQYF. CDR3 in DNA: TGTGCCAGCAGCCCCGTAAGGGACAGGGGCTACGAGCAGTACTTC.

In this sample, this clone turned up once. The CDR3 here is CASSGQGAHSIQYF. CDR3 DNA: TGTGCCAGCAGTGGACAGGGGGCGCATAGCATTCAGTACTTC. V is TRBV2 and J is TRBJ2-4, with TRBD1 matching over 10 bases. Trimming took 4 bases from V and 9 from J; bases not matched to a gene: 6. CDR1 SNHLY and CDR2 FYNNEI come from the germline V gene. This CDR3 spans 14 amino acids. Using reference TRBV2 and TRBJ2-4 for the parts outside the CDR3, the full variable domain is EPEVTQTPSHQVTQMGQEVILRCVPISNHLYFYWYRQILGQKVEFLVSFYNNEISEKSEIFDDQFSVERPDGSNFTLKIRSTKLEDSAMYFCASSGQGAHSIQYFGAGTRLSVL.

V and J are TRBV5-5 and TRBJ2-7, with 14 bases identical to TRBD2. CDR1 and CDR2 (germline): SGHKS, YYEKEE (reference sequence). Germline trimming cut 4 bases from V and 3 bases from J; bases unmatched to any gene: 9. The CDR3 consists of 17 residues. This CDR3 is CASSPGLAGVPGYEQYF. DNA of the CDR3: TGTGCCAGCAGCCCGGGACTAGCGGGGGTTCCTGGCTACGAGCAGTACTTC. The whole variable domain, remainder taken from reference TRBV5-5 and TRBJ2-7, is DAGVTQSPTHLIKTRGQQVTLRCSPISGHKSVSWYQQVLGQGPQFIFQYYEKEERGRGNFPDRFSARQFPNYSSELNVNALLLGDSALYLCASSPGLAGVPGYEQYFGPGTRLTVT.

This clone appeared once. The chain employs TRBV4-3 and TRBJ1-1, with TRBD1 as a possible D gene (5 bases). The CDR3 spans 13 residues. V gave up 2 bases and J gave up 6 bases, with 10 bases separating them. CDR1 and CDR2 (germline): LGHNA, YSLEER. The CDR3 nucleotides are TGCGCCAGCAGCCAACCTGGACAACCTGAAGCTTTCTTT. This translates into CASSQPGQPEAFF.

This chain joins TRBV7-9 and TRBJ2-1, with 11 bases matching TRBD2. This CDR3 has 14 amino acids. The germline V gene has CDR1 SEHNR and CDR2 FQNEAQ (reference sequence). V was clipped by 5 bases and J by 15 bases; unmatched bases: 12. CDR3 region: CASSASLAGDLGFF. The CDR3, as DNA: TGTGCCAGCAGCGCGTCACTAGCGGGGGACCTCGGGTTCTTC. The full variable domain, rest sourced from reference TRBV7-9 and TRBJ2-1, is DTGVSQNPRHKITKRGQNVTFRCDPISEHNRLYWYRQTLGQGPEFLTYFQNEAQLEKSRLLSDRFSAERPKGSFSTLEIQRTEQGDSAMYLCASSASLAGDLGFFGPGTRLTVL.

This CDR3 reads CATSKDKLGLEKLFF. Written as DNA, the CDR3 is TGTGCCACCAGCAAGGACAAGCTGGGCCTCGAAAAACTGTTTTTT. The V call is TRBV15, the J call TRBJ1-4, with a weak D call TRBD1 (5 bases). The CDR3 is 15 amino acids. V was cut by 4 bases and J by 8 bases, with 17 bases left in between. Germline CDR1 is LNHNV and CDR2 is YYDKDF (reference sequence).

The gene calls are TRBV18 and TRBJ2-2; the match to TRBD1 covers 7 bases. Losses at the gene ends were 4 bases for V and 0 bases for J; bases not matched to a gene: 8. CDR1 is KGHSH, CDR2 LQKENI, per germline. The CDR3 extends over 17 amino acids. Here the CDR3 reads CASSRNPGQSNTGELFF. Written as DNA, the CDR3 is TGTGCCAGCTCACGTAATCCGGGACAGTCGAACACCGGGGAGCTGTTTTTT.

The chain joins TRBV6-1 to TRBJ1-1; 7 bases align to TRBD1. Germline V gene sequence: CDR1 MNHNS, CDR2 SASEGT. V lost 2 bases and J lost 3; bases outside the gene matches: 0. This CDR3 is built from 13 residues. CDR3 in DNA: TGTGCCAGCAGTGAAACAGGGGACACTGAAGCTTTCTTT. Protein product: CASSETGDTEAFF.

This clone is a singleton in its sample. The CDR3: CASSQEGLGTEAFF. CDR3 DNA: TGTGCCAGCAGCCAAGAGGGGCTGGGAACTGAAGCTTTCTTT. The chain employs TRBV3-1 (or the pseudogene TRBV3-2) and TRBJ1-1; D might be TRBD1 (5 bases). Trimming left V 0 bases short and J 5 bases short, with 10 bases between. This CDR3 spans 14 amino acids. Germline V gene sequence: CDR1 LGHDT, CDR2 YNNKEL (reference sequence).

The chain links TRBV6-2 or TRBV6-3 to TRBJ2-5; D not resolved. CDR3 size: 13 residues. CDR1 is MNHEY and CDR2 is SVGEGT in the germline V gene. The germline V and J ends were trimmed by 5 bases and 7 bases, with 14 bases remaining between them. CDR3 in amino acids: CASSHPVPGTQYF. The CDR3 nucleotides read TGTGCCAGCAGTCATCCCGTCCCGGGGACCCAGTACTTC.

The chain joins TRBV21-1 to TRBJ1-4. TRBV21-1 is deemed a pseudogene. This CDR3 comprises 16 residues. The CDR3 DNA sequence: TGTGCCAGCAGCAGGACTAGTGGGGCAACTAATGAAAAACTGTTTTTT. Protein product: CASSRTSGATNEKLFF.

The gene calls are TRBV6-5 and TRBJ2-1; D ambiguous. Germline CDR1 MNHEY, CDR2 SVGAGI. V dropped 8 bases and J dropped 8 bases, with 7 bases sitting between them. The CDR3 runs to 10 residues. CDR3 loop: CASAEDEQFF. In DNA form, the CDR3 reads TGTGCCAGCGCAGAAGATGAGCAGTTCTTC.

The rearrangement links TRBV7-2 to TRBJ2-3, with 11 bases identical to TRBD2. J lost 5 bases, V lost 5 bases, and 12 bases had no gene match. Germline CDR1 SGHTA, CDR2 FQGNSA. This CDR3 has 17 residues. CDR3 protein: CASSPIRLAGGGDTQYF. As DNA, the CDR3 is TGTGCCAGCAGCCCAATTCGGCTAGCGGGGGGCGGAGATACGCAGTATTTT.

V gene TRBV15 combines with J gene TRBJ1-2; the match to TRBD1 covers 7 bases. With 5 bases clipped from V and 8 bases from J, the junction kept 5 bases outside the gene matches. The CDR3 loop spans 12 amino acids. Germline V gives CDR1 LNHNV, CDR2 YYDKDF (reference sequence). The CDR3: CATSLTGDGYTF. Here the CDR3 DNA reads TGTGCCACCAGCCTAACAGGGGACGGCTACACCTTC.

Comment on this clone: One junction end does not reproduce the germline sequence, and a read error may be involved. This chain links TRBV7-2 with TRBJ2-1, with 7 bases matching TRBD1. Germline V lookup: CDR1 SGHTA, CDR2 FQGNSA. CDR3 length: 15 residues. CDR3 nucleotides: TGTGCCAGCAGCTTTACAGGGGTCTCCCACAATGAGCAGTTCTTC. Its protein product is CASSFTGVSHNEQFF.

This clone was observed once. The chain combines TRBV27 with TRBJ1-5; perhaps TRBD1 as D (5 bases). V was shortened by 5 bases and J by 0 bases, with 14 bases between the two germline ends. The CDR3 extends over 16 amino acids. CDR1 is MNHEY and CDR2 is SMNVEV in the germline V gene (reference sequence). Written as DNA, the CDR3 is TGTGCCAGCAGTAGCACAGGTATGCGTAGCAATCAGCCCCAGCATTTT. It codes for CASSSTGMRSNQPQHF.

This chain uses TRBV4-1 with TRBJ2-5, with 8 bases matching TRBD2. Germline V gives CDR1 MGHRA, CDR2 YSYEKL. The CDR3 totals 15 residues. The V segment lost 0 bases and the J segment 5 bases; nucleotides outside the gene matches: 5. In nucleotides, the CDR3 is TGCGCCAGCAGCCAAGAAGCACTAGCGGATGAGACCCAGTACTTC. Translation gives CASSQEALADETQYF.

The genes are TRBV7-9 and TRBJ1-4, with 7 positions matching TRBD1. The junction had 18 bases not matched to a gene; V was cut back by 6 bases and J by 8 bases. CDR1 and CDR2 (germline): SEHNR, FQNEAQ (reference sequence). The CDR3 runs 17 residues. CDR3: CASSQGGRGTVGEKLFF. The CDR3 nucleotides are TGTGCCAGCAGTCAAGGGGGCCGGGGAACAGTTGGGGAAAAACTGTTTTTT.

The V call is TRBV21-1, the J call TRBJ1-2; TRBD1 is taken as the D call from the table, unchecked against the DNA. TRBV21-1 has pseudogene status. The CDR3 runs 14 residues. The CDR3 DNA follows: TGTGCCAGCAGCAATAGGGACAGGGAGTCTGGCTACACCTTC. Amino acids: CASSNRDRESGYTF.

This clone was counted between two and nine times. This rearrangement joins TRBV4-2 to TRBJ1-6; 8 bases fit TRBD1. The CDR3 extends over 16 amino acids. V lost 0 bases, J lost 10 bases, and 8 bases stayed unmatched. Germline V gives CDR1 LGHNA, CDR2 YNFKEQ. CDR3 residues: CASSQEVAGGKSPLHF. Here the CDR3 DNA reads TGTGCCAGCAGCCAAGAGGTGGCAGGGGGCAAATCACCCCTCCACTTT.

This chain uses TRBV11-2 with TRBJ1-5; the D gene is possibly TRBD1 (5 bases). Between the trimmed V and J ends, which lost 3 bases and 4 bases, there was a span of 13 bases. Germline V gene data show CDR1 as SGHAT and CDR2 as FQNNGV. The CDR3 sequence is 15 residues long. In nucleotides, the CDR3 is TGTGCCAGCAGCTTGGGGGGTCACCCAAATCAGCCCCAGCATTTT. Translating it yields CASSLGGHPNQPQHF.

This rearrangement joins TRBV7-2 to TRBJ2-3; a weak D match, TRBD2 (6 bases). The germline V and J ends were trimmed by 5 bases and 0 bases, with 12 bases remaining between them. Germline V gene data show CDR1 as SGHTA and CDR2 as FQGNSA. This CDR3 has 15 residues. The CDR3 DNA follows: TGTGCCAGCAGCGAGGACTATCAGAGCACAGATACGCAGTATTTT. It translates to CASSEDYQSTDTQYF. The full variable domain, with the rest looked up from reference TRBV7-2 and TRBJ2-3, is GAGVSQSPSNKVTEKGKDVELRCDPISGHTALYWYRQSLGQGLEFLIYFQGNSAPDKSGLPSDRFSAERTGGSVSTLTIQRTQQEDSAVYLCASSEDYQSTDTQYFGPGTRLTVL.

The J gene is TRBJ2-2, the V gene TRBV3-1 (or the pseudogene TRBV3-2); 9 bases are shared with TRBD2. From germline, CDR1 is LGHDT and CDR2 YNNKEL (reference sequence). V lost 1 base, J lost 0 bases, and 3 bases stayed unmatched. This CDR3 is built from 17 residues. CDR3 amino acids: CASSQVLAGPNTGELFF. The CDR3 DNA sequence: TGTGCCAGCAGCCAAGTACTAGCGGGTCCGAACACCGGGGAGCTGTTTTTT.

The J gene is TRBJ2-3, the V gene TRBV6-2 or TRBV6-3; possible D gene TRBD2, 6 bases. The V end was cut by 5 bases, the J end by 0 bases, with 15 bases between. This CDR3 is 16 amino acids long. CDR1 is MNHEY and CDR2 is SVGEGT in the germline V gene. The CDR3 loop reads CASSNSLGGSTDTQYF. The CDR3 DNA sequence: TGTGCCAGCAGTAATTCCTTGGGAGGCAGCACAGATACGCAGTATTTT.

V gene TRBV4-2 combines with J gene TRBJ1-1; TRBD1 matches 10 bases. This CDR3 is 17 amino acids long. The V segment lost 3 bases and the J segment 4 bases; nucleotides outside the gene matches: 11. Germline CDR1 reads LGHNA; CDR2 reads YNFKEQ. CDR3 in amino acids: CASSQGLRGTGVTEAFF. CDR3 in DNA: TGTGCCAGCAGCCAGGGGCTCAGGGGGACAGGGGTCACTGAAGCTTTCTTT.